The entry below gives a single T cell receptor beta chain sequence along with its context. This CDR3 region has 16 residues. J lost 6 bases, V lost 0 bases, and 10 bases had no gene match. Germline lookup yields CDR1 SGHDT and CDR2 YYEEEE. This table comes from immunoSEQ multiplex PCR, and its TCRdb copy is limited to in-frame clones, with some not included. This table has 130,000 to 150,000 clones, around four fifths appearing once. This sample was taken from a study of cytomegalovirus exposure and HLA in healthy donors. This clonotype was obtained from a woman in her 30s in good health and CMV-seronegative. The sequencing input was PBMCs. This chain links TRBV5-6 with TRBJ1-2, with TRBD1 identical over 8 bases. In DNA, the CDR3 is TGTGCCAGCAGCTTGGGGGGTCGACAGGGGACGCATGGCTACACCTTC. Translating it yields CASSLGGRQGTHGYTF.